This TCR beta chain was sequenced during a study of shared clonotypes between healthy human individuals. Across the whole study: A couple of women and a few men aged 18 to 49 made up the donors.

V lost 6 bases, J lost 0 bases, and 6 bases lay in between. Germline lookup yields CDR1 MNHNS and CDR2 SASEGT. This CDR3 has 13 amino acids. Donors comprised healthy HIV-negative adults lacking recent acute infections or vaccinations. The data were produced by immunoSEQ multiplex PCR, yet TCRdb's version contains in-frame clones alone and is incomplete. The data hold approximately 500,000 clones, with around 73% observed a single time. The receptor was derived from a woman aged 40-49 years in good health. Some clones in this sample may be carry-over from other donors' samples. This chain uses TRBV6-1 with TRBJ1-3, with D unresolved. The material sequenced was PBMCs. The CDR3 reads CASRESSGNTIYF. The CDR3 DNA reads TGTGCCAGCAGAGAGAGCTCTGGAAACACCATATATTTT.